This TCR beta chain was captured in a study of tumor-infiltrating lymphocytes in primary liver carcinoma. About the research overall: Measuring about 4.2 to 10 cm across, the tumors were staged as T1-T3 N0M0. Regardless of tissue type, samples showed similar yields of roughly 3.5 to 7.5 million productive TCRbeta reads.

Findings of the study overall: Tumor region pairs shared more overlap than did tumor-adjacent and tumor-blood pairs. Researchers did not compare CD4+ and CD8+ repertoires, as samples were bulk unsorted.

This clonotype was recorded once. Antigen: not known. The junction shows a germline mismatch at one end, possibly a read error. A primer matching the constant region was used to make TCR beta cDNA from 450 to 550 ng of total RNA. Three-round nested multiplex PCR performed with slightly modified ARM-PCR produced the TCR beta libraries. Both of the initial two PCR rounds ran for around 9 cycles and employed TRBV1-TRBV30 forward primers alongside a C-beta reverse primer. TCRdb analysed the multiplex PCR reads with MiXCR anew, one entry per CDR3 protein. Of fewer than 350,000 distinct CDR3 sequences in the sample, 50% to 70% were seen once. This CDR3 spans 13 amino acids. The V gene's germline CDR1 is SGHAT and CDR2 FQNNGV. They got blood RNA out of unsorted whole blood and also pulled out germline DNA.

The rearrangement uses TRBV11-2 and TRBJ2-5; tentative D call: TRBD2 (6 bases). This receptor was identified in a man in his forties or fifties with primary liver carcinoma and hepatitis B virus infection. The sample taken for sequencing was peripheral blood. The CDR3 protein is CASSAGARETQHF. CDR3 nucleotides: TGTGCCAGCAGCGCTGGAGCCCGGGAGACCCAGCACTTC.